A selection of T cell receptor beta chains follows, all from one sample in a study of vaccination and CD4 T cells after COVID-19. TCRdb re-called the PCR reads with MiXCR, one entry per CDR3 protein. Of 6,500 to 7,500 distinct CDR3 sequences in the sample, over 30% are singletons; the top ten hold under 45%. These receptors' targets are unknown. Sequencing input: CD4+ T cells from blood, cultured in vitro. These receptors were obtained from a human donor in good health. The CDR3 runs from the conserved cysteine through the conserved F or W. D genes are given only for firm matches. The size of a clone is reported for some rows only, either as once, few or many, or as a class for expanded clones.

J gene,clone size,V gene,D gene,CDR3 length,CDR3 DNA,CDR3 protein
TRBJ2-1,few,TRBV2,NA,12,TGTGCCAGCAGTGGCCCTGGCAATGAGCAGTTCTTC,CASSGPGNEQFF
TRBJ2-1,few,TRBV6-1,NA,16,TGTGCCAGCAGCCATTTCGGGTGGGGGACCTACAATGAGCAGTTCTTC,CASSHFGWGTYNEQFF
TRBJ1-3,NA,TRBV10-3,TRBD1,16,TGTGCCATCACTCCTCGGACAGGGACGGCTGGAAACACCATATATTTT,CAITPRTGTAGNTIYF
TRBJ1-1,few,TRBV15,NA,17,TGTGCCACCAGCAGAGGAGGTGGTCGAACTATGAACACTGAAGCTTTCTTT,CATSRGGGRTMNTEAFF
TRBJ2-2,few,TRBV6-2/TRBV6-3,NA,13,TGTGCCAGCACGAATCCCCCACCCGGGGAGCTGTTTTTT,CASTNPPPGELFF
TRBJ1-1,NA,TRBV20-1,NA,14,TGCAGTGCCACTTTGGGGGGCCGGGACACTGAAGCTTTCTTT,CSATLGGRDTEAFF
TRBJ2-7,NA,TRBV6-1,TRBD2,14,TGTGCCAGCAACTGGGACTACCAGGGCGACGAGCAGTACTTC,CASNWDYQGDEQYF
TRBJ2-5,NA,TRBV6-5,NA,14,TGTGCCAGCAGTTACTCCGAGACAGGCCGGACCCAGTACTTC,CASSYSETGRTQYF
TRBJ2-3,NA,TRBV12-3/TRBV12-4,NA,13,TGTGCCAGCCACAGGGATCCGACAGATACGCAGTATTTT,CASHRDPTDTQYF
TRBJ1-2,NA,TRBV6-5,TRBD1,15,TGTGCCAGCAGTTACACTAGGACAGGAGGCGGGGGCTACACCTTC,CASSYTRTGGGGYTF
TRBJ1-2,few,TRBV6-1,NA,15,TGTGCCAGCAGAGATTCCGGGACATATAACTATGGCTACACCTTC,CASRDSGTYNYGYTF
TRBJ2-7,NA,TRBV6-1,TRBD2,14,TGTGCCAGCGGGGCCCAGGGAGGGCCCTACGAGCAGTACTTC,CASGAQGGPYEQYF